Sequencing of this T cell receptor (beta chain) was carried out in a study of cytomegalovirus exposure and HLA in healthy donors (dated by TCRdb to 2017 to 2019). General notes on the study: According to a later analysis, one platform produced both the roughly 110 validation repertoires and the 720 or so repertoires of the first cohort. The study aimed to test whether cataloging public T cell receptors could reveal signatures of past pathogen exposure. Besides the first cohort of around 670 subjects, a separate validation cohort made up of 120 or so different subjects was used. The study combined high-throughput TCR immunosequencing, statistical association of individual TCRs with disease status, and machine learning to predict cytomegalovirus infection status. Study-wide conclusions, independent of this receptor: A few of the identified cytomegalovirus-associated TCR beta chains were confirmed in vitro to be specific for cytomegalovirus antigens. In both the original and validation cohorts, the classifier was reported to diagnose cytomegalovirus status with high specificity and sensitivity. A later analysis found that TCRs clustered in the first cohort also tended to co-occur in the roughly 120 validation repertoires, with about 94% of cluster scores above 0. The study gave a list of more than 150 TCR beta chains associated with cytomegalovirus. Most TCR sequences were seen in very few donors, while some public TCRs were found in many individuals. The validation cohort had no HLA typing available for a later analysis, so co-occurrence within that cohort was assessed over all 120 or so repertoires. The authors suggested that the approach could potentially be extended to other disease states and immunological phenotypes.

The donors were included in the validation cohort of 120 subjects, a group kept apart from the approximately 690-subject first cohort. In regard to this clone: Its recognized antigen is unknown. Per-base qualities were not stored, and no clone one base away is much larger.

Receptor amplification or capture employed the immunoSEQ multiplex PCR assay. In the original analysis: A statistical classification framework was built to diagnose cytomegalovirus status from the catalog of TCR beta chain sequences. TCRdb's version of the immuneACCESS table is confined to in-frame rearrangements and falls short of the full clone set. An unresolved V gene accounts for under half of the shortfall where checked; the remainder is of unknown origin. The V and J calls and the clone size are those of that table, but D and trimming were determined from the DNA. The sample records more than 150,000 clones, roughly four fifths of which are singletons. The ten largest account for about 2.8% of the sample. Inclusive of the bounding cysteine and phenylalanine, the CDR3 is 13 residues long. Only the CDR3 portion is preserved as DNA: 39 bases, with reading frame beginning at the first base. Looking up the germline V gene yields CDR1 MNHEY and CDR2 SVGAGI. Trimming leaves V shorter by 2 bases and J shorter by 9 bases, with the junction holding 5 bases beyond the gene matches.

This receptor chain uses TRBV6-5 and TRBJ2-7, with 9 middle bases fitting TRBD1. The clonotype was recovered from a woman aged 18-29 years in good health and CMV-seropositive. Sequencing was carried out using PBMCs. The CDR3 in this case is CASSYTDRGGQYF. The nucleotides read TGTGCCAGCAGTTACACGGACAGGGGAGGGCAGTACTTC.